Following are 9 T cell receptor beta chains from one sample sequenced in a study of T cells in Graves' hyperthyroidism and ophthalmopathy. Amplification targeted TCR beta CDR3 regions from RNA transcripts. The TCR CDR3 first-round RT-PCR relied on the HTBI primer set. Via MiXCR, TCRdb re-called the multiplex PCR reads, giving one row per CDR3 protein. This repertoire shows approximately 640,000 distinct CDR3 sequences, around a sixth found once; its top ten account for roughly 16%. Input material: blood. The receptors shown here come from a man aged 45 to 65 with Graves' hyperthyroidism.

V usage is TRBV12-3 or TRBV12-4 and J usage is TRBJ2-1; D is ambiguous. The V end was cut by 4 bases, the J end by 10 bases, with 14 bases between. The CDR3 runs 13 residues. As DNA, the CDR3 is TGTGCCAGCAGTTCCCAAATGGTTAGCGAGCAGTTCTTC. It translates to CASSSQMVSEQFF.

The sample holds many counts of this clonotype. The chain employs TRBV6-1 and TRBJ1-1; unclear D gene. The CDR3 is 14 amino acids. The V end was cut by 6 bases, the J end by 0 bases, with 11 bases between. Germline CDR1 and CDR2: MNHNS and SASEGT. CDR3 sequence: CASRTKGMNTEAFF. DNA for the CDR3: TGTGCCAGCAGGACGAAAGGCATGAACACTGAAGCTTTCTTT.

This chain links TRBV5-6 with TRBJ1-2; unclear D gene. The CDR3 runs 15 residues. V lost 3 bases, J lost 5 bases, and 17 bases lay in between. Germline CDR1 and CDR2: SGHDT and YYEEEE. CDR3 in amino acids: CASSSYVWIPYGYTF. DNA of the CDR3: TGTGCCAGCAGCTCTTATGTATGGATACCATATGGCTACACCTTC. Variable domain in full (rest from reference TRBV5-6 and TRBJ1-2): DAGVTQSPTHLIKTRGQQVTLRCSPKSGHDTVSWYQQALGQGPQFIFQYYEEEERQRGNFPDRFSGHQFPNYSSELNVNALLLGDSALYLCASSSYVWIPYGYTFGSGTRLTVV.

The rearrangement uses TRBV5-1 and TRBJ2-3; D call uncertain. The germline CDR1 and CDR2 sequences are SGHRS and YFSETQ. This CDR3 comprises 15 residues. The V and J ends lost 1 base and 2 bases respectively, with 11 bases between them. The CDR3 region has the DNA TGCGCCAGCAGCTTGTTAGGCTACCTCACAGATACGCAGTATTTT. It is translated as CASSLLGYLTDTQYF.

The chain employs TRBV5-1 and TRBJ2-7, with 8 bases aligning to TRBD1. Germline-derived CDR1 and CDR2 are SGHRS and YFSETQ. The CDR3 is 13 residues long. The J segment lost 6 bases and the V segment lost 0 bases, leaving 2 bases of the junction unmatched. The CDR3 spells CASSLETGAEQYF. CDR3 sequence (DNA): TGCGCCAGCAGCTTGGAGACAGGGGCCGAGCAGTACTTC.

This clonotype came up many times. V is TRBV28 and J is TRBJ1-2, with unresolved D. This CDR3 has 13 residues. Germline CDR1 reads MDHEN; CDR2 reads SYDVKM. Trimming pared 3 bases from V and 1 base from J, leaving 6 bases between. The CDR3 loop reads CASSFDLNYGYTF. The CDR3 DNA reads TGTGCCAGCAGTTTCGACCTTAACTATGGCTACACCTTC.

The chain has TRBV9 and TRBJ1-1; a possible D gene is TRBD1 (6 bases). V lost 4 bases, J lost 4 bases, and 14 bases lay in between. CDR3 length: 14 residues. CDR1 is SGDLS and CDR2 is YYNGEE in the germline V gene. DNA of the CDR3: TGTGCCAGCAGCAAGACAGGTCGCGGCACTGAAGCTTTCTTT. Translating it yields CASSKTGRGTEAFF.

This clonotype was counted many times. The chain links TRBV11-2 to TRBJ2-5; the D gene is possibly TRBD2 (5 bases). Germline values: CDR1 SGHAT, CDR2 FQNNGV. The CDR3 totals 15 residues. Trimming removed 4 bases at V and 5 bases at J, with 17 bases between. The CDR3: CASSSPLLAAETQYF. The CDR3 nucleotides read TGTGCCAGCAGCTCCCCTCTCCTAGCAGCTGAGACCCAGTACTTC.

A remark on this clonotype: A much larger clone sits a single nucleotide away, making a read error possible. The J gene is TRBJ1-1, the V gene TRBV12-3 or TRBV12-4; 9 bases agree with TRBD1. The V and J ends lost 3 bases and 1 base, in that order; junction bases with no gene match: 12. CDR3 size: 18 residues. This CDR3 is CASSLVPGRQGENTEAFF. The CDR3 DNA sequence: TGTGCCAGCAGTTTGGTCCCCGGCCGACAGGGGGAGAACACTGAAGCTTTCTTT.